One and the same sample provided the 17 T cell receptor beta chains below, sequenced in a study of shared clonotypes between healthy human individuals. TCRdb's table, derived via immunoSEQ multiplex PCR, lists solely in-frame clones and lacks some. Of 300,000 to 400,000 clones detected, 73% appear once; the ten largest clones hold about 10%. Specimen: memory CD4+ T cells sorted from blood. Stated subset: CD45RA-negative fraction. The receptors shown here come from a man aged 25 to 40 in good health.

This clone has only one observation. The V and J genes are TRBV19 and TRBJ2-5, with D perhaps being TRBD1 or TRBD2 (5 bases each). Per the germline V gene, CDR1 is LNHDA and CDR2 is SQIVND (reference sequence). With 6 bases removed from V and 8 bases from J, the gap between germline ends came to 13 bases. This CDR3 is built from 12 residues. CDR3 region: CASSTEGTTQYF. The CDR3 nucleotides read TGTGCCAGTAGCACAGAGGGGACCACCCAGTACTTC.

V is TRBV25-1 and J is TRBJ2-1; 10 bases line up with TRBD2. Germline V CDR1 and CDR2: MGHDK, SYGVNS. Germline trimming cut 6 bases from V and 2 bases from J; bases unmatched to any gene: 7. CDR3 length equals 16 residues. CDR3 sequence (DNA): TGTGCCAGCAGAGGGGCTAGCGGGGGAGCCTACAATGAGCAGTTCTTC. It encodes CASRGASGGAYNEQFF.

CDR3 region: CASRWGEETQYF. DNA for the CDR3: TGTGCCAGCAGGTGGGGGGAAGAGACCCAGTACTTC. The chain combines TRBV6-6 with TRBJ2-5; TRBD2 is a possible D gene (6 bases). The V end was cut by 6 bases, the J end by 3 bases, with 8 bases between. Germline lookup yields CDR1 MNHNY and CDR2 SVGAGI (reference sequence). CDR3 length: 12 amino acids.

This chain uses TRBV18 with TRBJ2-4; D remains unclear. The CDR3 sequence is 14 residues long. Trimming took off 6 bases at V and 6 bases at J, with 15 bases between the two ends. The V gene's germline CDR1 is KGHSH and CDR2 LQKENI. CDR3 nucleotide sequence: TGTGCCAGCTCTCTCGACCGCAATTCAAACATTCAGTACTTC. It encodes CASSLDRNSNIQYF. The variable domain in full, completed from reference TRBV18 and TRBJ2-4, reads NAGVMQNPRHLVRRRGQEARLRCSPMKGHSHVYWYRQLPEEGLKFMVYLQKENIIDESGMPKERFSAEFPKEGPSILRIQQVVRGDSAAYFCASSLDRNSNIQYFGAGTRLSVL.

V and J are TRBV2 and TRBJ1-5; no definite D call. Deletions cut 9 bases from V and 2 bases from J, with 14 bases between. Germline assignment: CDR1 SNHLY and CDR2 FYNNEI. The CDR3 extends over 14 amino acids. This CDR3 is CASSSAGGNQPQHF. The CDR3 coding sequence is TGTGCCAGTTCTTCGGCCGGGGGCAATCAGCCCCAGCATTTT.

The rearrangement links TRBV27 to TRBJ2-7, with D perhaps TRBD1 (5 bases). Between the trimmed V and J ends, which lost 6 bases and 2 bases, there was a span of 11 bases. CDR3 length equals 13 residues. The germline V gene has CDR1 MNHEY and CDR2 SMNVEV (reference sequence). The CDR3, as DNA: TGTGCCAGCAGAAGACAGTCCCCCTACGAGCAGTACTTC. Translation gives CASRRQSPYEQYF.

The chain links TRBV11-2 to TRBJ1-3, with D possibly being TRBD1 (6 bases). Trimming removed 4 bases at V and 7 bases at J, with 8 bases between. The CDR3 extends over 12 amino acids. Germline CDR1 is SGHAT and CDR2 is FQNNGV. The CDR3 DNA reads TGTGCCAGCAGCTACAGGGCTAACACCATATATTTT. This codes for CASSYRANTIYF.

The chain is built from TRBV5-6 and TRBJ2-2; the D is unclear. CDR3 length: 13 amino acids. Germline V gene lookup returns CDR1 SGHDT and CDR2 YYEEEE. With 0 bases removed from V and 6 bases from J, the gap between germline ends came to 6 bases. CDR3: CASSLGVAGELFF. The CDR3 nucleotides are TGTGCCAGCAGCTTGGGCGTGGCCGGGGAGCTGTTTTTT. Using reference TRBV5-6 and TRBJ2-2 for the parts outside the CDR3, the full variable domain is DAGVTQSPTHLIKTRGQQVTLRCSPKSGHDTVSWYQQALGQGPQFIFQYYEEEERQRGNFPDRFSGHQFPNYSSELNVNALLLGDSALYLCASSLGVAGELFFGEGSRLTVL.

The rearrangement uses TRBV29-1 and TRBJ2-1; D assignment may be TRBD1 or TRBD2 (7 bases each). This CDR3 is 14 amino acids long. Trimming cost V 0 bases and J 7 bases, with 13 bases left between them. Germline-derived CDR1 and CDR2 are SQVTM and ANQGSEA. The CDR3 DNA reads as TGCAGCGTTGAAGACAGGGGGGGAAGGAATGAGCAGTTCTTC. Its translation: CSVEDRGGRNEQFF.

The rearrangement uses TRBV2 and TRBJ1-2; unclear D gene. The germline V and J ends were trimmed by 2 bases and 0 bases, with 4 bases remaining between them. The CDR3 extends over 13 amino acids. The germline CDR1 and CDR2 sequences are SNHLY and FYNNEI. The CDR3 DNA sequence: TGTGCCAGCAGTGAACAGGCTAACTATGGCTACACCTTC. This codes for CASSEQANYGYTF.

CDR3 loop: CASRSPGDTIYF. DNA for the CDR3: TGTGCCAGCAGATCCCCCGGGGACACCATATATTTT. The genes are TRBV6-5 and TRBJ1-3; D call uncertain. Germline CDR1 reads MNHEY; CDR2 reads SVGAGI. The CDR3 runs 12 residues. The V and J ends lost 6 bases and 8 bases respectively, with 11 bases between them.

About this clone itself: Other DNA sequences in the sample encode the same CDR3. The J gene is TRBJ2-1, the V gene TRBV5-6; no firm D call. Germline V gene lookup returns CDR1 SGHDT and CDR2 YYEEEE. V was trimmed by 0 bases and J by 9 bases, leaving 4 bases between them. The CDR3 extends over 11 amino acids. The CDR3 DNA reads TGTGCCAGCAGCTTGGAGATTGAGCAGTTCTTC. Protein: CASSLEIEQFF.

Only a few counts were recorded for this clone. This chain links TRBV6-1 with TRBJ2-7; TRBD1 matches at 7 bases. The CDR3 extends over 15 amino acids. CDR1 is MNHNS, CDR2 SASEGT, per germline. Trimming at V came to 4 bases and at J to 7 bases, leaving 13 bases not matched to a gene. Here the CDR3 DNA reads TGTGCCAGCAGTGCCCATCTCAGACAGGGAAAGGAGCAGTACTTC. Translation: CASSAHLRQGKEQYF.

CDR3 sequence: CAISNSGSTDTQYF. The CDR3 bases are TGTGCCATCAGTAATAGCGGTAGCACAGATACGCAGTATTTT. This chain joins TRBV10-3 and TRBJ2-3, with TRBD2 as a possible D gene (6 bases). The CDR3 covers 14 residues. The germline V and J ends were trimmed by 5 bases and 0 bases, with 9 bases remaining between them. Germline V lookup: CDR1 ENHRY, CDR2 SYGVKD.

The genes are TRBV5-1 and TRBJ2-1; D remains ambiguous. This CDR3 is 15 amino acids long. V lost 1 base and J 3 bases, leaving 11 bases between the germline ends. Germline V gives CDR1 SGHRS, CDR2 YFSETQ. The CDR3 DNA reads as TGCGCCAGCAGCTTGAGCTGGGTCCGCTACAATGAGCAGTTCTTC. Its translation is CASSLSWVRYNEQFF.

The CDR3 region is CASSSQDRGRGEQYF. The DNA of the CDR3 is TGCGCCAGCAGCTCCCAGGACAGGGGGCGCGGGGAGCAGTACTTC. The rearrangement joins TRBV5-1 to TRBJ2-7; 11 positions match TRBD1. CDR3 length: 15 residues. V trimming: 3 bases; J trimming: 7 bases; junction bases outside the gene matches: 9. Per the germline V gene, CDR1 is SGHRS and CDR2 is YFSETQ.

This chain joins TRBV19 and TRBJ1-2, with D uncertain. V was trimmed by 6 bases and J by 4 bases, leaving 15 bases between them. There are 14 residues in the CDR3. CDR1 is LNHDA, CDR2 SQIVND, per germline (reference sequence). Here the CDR3 reads CASRSGGRSYGYTF. CDR3 coding DNA: TGTGCCAGTAGGTCCGGTGGCAGGTCCTATGGCTACACCTTC.